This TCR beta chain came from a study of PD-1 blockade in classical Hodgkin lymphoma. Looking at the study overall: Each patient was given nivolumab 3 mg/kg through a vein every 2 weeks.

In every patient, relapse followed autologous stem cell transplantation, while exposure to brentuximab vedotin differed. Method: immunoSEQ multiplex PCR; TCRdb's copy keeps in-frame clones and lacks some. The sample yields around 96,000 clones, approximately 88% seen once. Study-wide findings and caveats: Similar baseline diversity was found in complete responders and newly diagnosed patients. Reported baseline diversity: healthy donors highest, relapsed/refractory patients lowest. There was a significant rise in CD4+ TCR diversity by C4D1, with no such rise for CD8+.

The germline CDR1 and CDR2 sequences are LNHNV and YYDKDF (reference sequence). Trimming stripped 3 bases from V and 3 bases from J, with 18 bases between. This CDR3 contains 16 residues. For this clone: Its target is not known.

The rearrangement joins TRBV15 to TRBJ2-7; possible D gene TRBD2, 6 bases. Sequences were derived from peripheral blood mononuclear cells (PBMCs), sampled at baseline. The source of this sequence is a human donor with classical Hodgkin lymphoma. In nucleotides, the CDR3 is TGTGCCACCAGCAGCGCCTTAACTAGCCCCCGCTACGAGCAGTACTTC. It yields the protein CATSSALTSPRYEQYF.